This TCR beta chain was identified in a study of CD8+CD57+ T cells in acquired aplastic anemia. Turning to the study itself: Recorded DNA amounts for sorted CD4+ and CD8+ cells had an average of about 3.5 ug. Study observations and caveats: Patients and controls shared about 30 CD8+ CDR3 sequences, which appeared highly expressed in patients and within their immunodominant clones.

The TCR beta profiling, which covered VDJ combination and CDR3 sequence, was carried out using genomic DNA as the template. TCRdb analysed the reads with MiXCR anew, one entry per CDR3 protein. The sample lists hundreds of thousands of distinct CDR3 sequences, roughly 50% seen once, with under 8.5% in the top ten. This clonotype was counted many times. The target antigen is unknown. Germline V CDR1 and CDR2: LGHDT, YNNKEL (reference sequence). The V end lost 4 bases, the J end lost 2 bases, and 4 bases lay between the germline ends. CDR3 size: 12 residues. This sequence originates from a human donor with severe aplastic anemia or a healthy control (not recorded which). V and J are TRBV3-1 and TRBJ2-3; D not certain. Sequences were obtained from sorted CD4+, CD8+, or CD8+CD57+ T cells (not recorded which) from PBMCs. CDR3 coding DNA: TGTGCCAGCAGCCGAAACACAGATACGCAGTATTTT. This encodes CASSRNTDTQYF.